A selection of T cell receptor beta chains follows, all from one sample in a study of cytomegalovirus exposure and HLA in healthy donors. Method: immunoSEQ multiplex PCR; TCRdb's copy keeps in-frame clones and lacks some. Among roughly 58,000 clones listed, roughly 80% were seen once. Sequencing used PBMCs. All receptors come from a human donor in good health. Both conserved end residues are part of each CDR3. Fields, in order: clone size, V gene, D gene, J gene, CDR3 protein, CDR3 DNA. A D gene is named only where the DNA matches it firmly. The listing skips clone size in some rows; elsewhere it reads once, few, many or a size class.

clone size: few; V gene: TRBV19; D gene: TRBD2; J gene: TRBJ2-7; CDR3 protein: CASSIGGTSHPYEQYF; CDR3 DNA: TGTGCCAGTAGTATAGGAGGGACTAGCCACCCCTACGAGCAGTACTTC
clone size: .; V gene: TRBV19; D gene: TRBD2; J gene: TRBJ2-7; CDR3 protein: CASSVSSGSSYEQYF; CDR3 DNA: TGTGCCAGTAGTGTATCTAGCGGGAGCTCCTACGAGCAGTACTTC
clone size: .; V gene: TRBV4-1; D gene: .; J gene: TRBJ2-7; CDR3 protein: CASSQDPQGFYEQYF; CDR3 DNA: TGCGCCAGCAGCCAAGATCCACAGGGTTTCTACGAGCAGTACTTC
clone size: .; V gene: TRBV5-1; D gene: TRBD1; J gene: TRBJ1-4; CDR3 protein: CASSSDTGVREKLFF; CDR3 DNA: TGCGCCAGCAGCTCTGATACAGGGGTACGGGAAAAACTGTTTTTT
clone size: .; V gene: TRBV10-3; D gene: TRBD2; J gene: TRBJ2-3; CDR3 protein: CAISEGTSDTDTQYF; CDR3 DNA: TGTGCCATCAGTGAAGGGACTAGCGACACAGATACGCAGTATTTT
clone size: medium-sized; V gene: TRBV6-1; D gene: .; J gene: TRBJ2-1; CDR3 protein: CAITEGGHPNEQFF; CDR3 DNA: TGTGCCATCACCGAAGGGGGACACCCCAATGAGCAGTTCTTC
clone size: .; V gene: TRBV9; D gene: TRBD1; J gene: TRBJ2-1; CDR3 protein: CASSSRDRYNEQFF; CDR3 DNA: TGTGCCAGCAGCTCTCGGGACAGGTACAATGAGCAGTTCTTC
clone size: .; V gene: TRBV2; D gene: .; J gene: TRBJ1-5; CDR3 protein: CASSERGYSNQPQHF; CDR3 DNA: TGTGCCAGCAGTGAAAGGGGTTATAGCAATCAGCCCCAGCATTTT
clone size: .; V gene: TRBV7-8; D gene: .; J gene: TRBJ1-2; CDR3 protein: CASSYRSGSLYGYTF; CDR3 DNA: TGTGCCAGCAGCTATCGCTCCGGGTCCCTATATGGCTACACCTTC
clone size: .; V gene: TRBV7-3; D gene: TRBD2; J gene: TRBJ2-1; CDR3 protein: CASSLNAGGLMGEQFF; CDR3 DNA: TGTGCCAGCAGCTTAAACGCGGGGGGGCTAATGGGTGAGCAGTTCTTC
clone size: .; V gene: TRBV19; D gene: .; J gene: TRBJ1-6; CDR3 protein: CASSIGPDPGSPLHF; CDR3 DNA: TGTGCCAGTAGTATTGGTCCCGACCCGGGATCACCCCTCCACTTT
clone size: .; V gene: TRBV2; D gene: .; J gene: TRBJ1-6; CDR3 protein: CASRNNPLHF; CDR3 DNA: TGTGCCAGCAGAAACAATCCCCTCCACTTT
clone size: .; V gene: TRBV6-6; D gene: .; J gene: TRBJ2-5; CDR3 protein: CASSYSPSSWETQYF; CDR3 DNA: TGTGCCAGCAGTTACTCCCCGTCGAGCTGGGAGACCCAGTACTTC
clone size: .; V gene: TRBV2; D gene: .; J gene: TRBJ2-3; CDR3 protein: CACQLRVFSDTQYF; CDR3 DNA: TGTGCCTGCCAACTGCGGGTGTTTTCGGATACGCAGTATTTT
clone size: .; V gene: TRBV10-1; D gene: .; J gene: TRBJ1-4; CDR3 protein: CASRLKRRSEKLFF; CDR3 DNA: TGCGCCAGCAGGCTCAAACGGAGAAGTGAAAAACTGTTTTTT
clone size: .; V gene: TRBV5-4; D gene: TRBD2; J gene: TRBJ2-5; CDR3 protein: CASSRSGLAAKETQYF; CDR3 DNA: TGTGCCAGCAGCCGATCTGGACTAGCGGCTAAAGAGACCCAGTACTTC
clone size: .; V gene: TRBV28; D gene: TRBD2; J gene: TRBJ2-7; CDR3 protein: CASALAGGPYEQYF; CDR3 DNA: TGTGCCAGCGCCCTAGCGGGAGGGCCCTACGAGCAGTACTTC
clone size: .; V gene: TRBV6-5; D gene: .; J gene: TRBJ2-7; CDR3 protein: CASSYAGMASEQYF; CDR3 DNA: TGTGCCAGCAGTTACGCGGGAATGGCATCCGAGCAGTACTTC
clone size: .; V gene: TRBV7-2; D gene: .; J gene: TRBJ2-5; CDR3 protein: CASSPDLDRRETQYF; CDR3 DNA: TGTGCCAGCAGCCCGGACCTTGACAGGAGGGAGACCCAGTACTTC
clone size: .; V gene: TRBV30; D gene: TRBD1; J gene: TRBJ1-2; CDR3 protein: CAWSGQGGGNYGYTF; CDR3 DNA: TGTGCCTGGAGTGGACAGGGGGGGGGAAACTATGGCTACACCTTC
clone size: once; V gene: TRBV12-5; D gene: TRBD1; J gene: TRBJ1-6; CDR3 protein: CASGLQGAGSPLHF; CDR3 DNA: TGTGCTAGTGGTTTGCAGGGGGCAGGGTCACCCCTCCACTTT
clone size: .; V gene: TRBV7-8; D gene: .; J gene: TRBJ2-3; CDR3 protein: CASSSLFAAPHTDTQYF; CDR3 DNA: TGTGCCAGCAGCTCCCTCTTTGCGGCCCCTCACACAGATACGCAGTATTTT
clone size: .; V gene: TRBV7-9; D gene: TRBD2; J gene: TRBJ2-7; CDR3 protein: CASSSSPGTSGRSAQYF; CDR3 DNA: TGTGCCAGCAGCTCCAGTCCCGGGACTAGCGGGAGGAGCGCGCAGTACTTC
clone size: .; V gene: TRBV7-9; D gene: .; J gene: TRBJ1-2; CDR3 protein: CASSSTGNSNYGYTF; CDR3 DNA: TGTGCCAGCAGCTCAACAGGGAACTCTAACTATGGCTACACCTTC
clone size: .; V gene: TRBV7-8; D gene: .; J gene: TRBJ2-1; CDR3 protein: CASSLATDILVMSYNEQFF; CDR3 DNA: TGTGCCAGCAGCTTAGCAACCGATATACTAGTAATGTCCTACAATGAGCAGTTCTTC
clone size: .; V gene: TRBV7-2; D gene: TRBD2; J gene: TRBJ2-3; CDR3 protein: CASSFSGGAGTDTQYF; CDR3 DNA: TGTGCCAGCAGCTTTAGCGGGGGGGCAGGGACAGATACGCAGTATTTT
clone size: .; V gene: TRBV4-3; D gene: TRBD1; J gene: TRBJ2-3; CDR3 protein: CASSRQSQGGDTQYF; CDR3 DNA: TGCGCCAGCAGCCGCCAATCACAGGGGGGAGATACGCAGTATTTT
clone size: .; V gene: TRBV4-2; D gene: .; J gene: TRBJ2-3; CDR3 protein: CASSQVTRIATDTQYF; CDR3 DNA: TGTGCCAGCAGCCAAGTTACACGAATAGCCACAGATACGCAGTATTTT
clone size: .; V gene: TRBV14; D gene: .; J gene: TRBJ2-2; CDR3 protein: CASSHEFWGENTGELFF; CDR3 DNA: TGTGCCAGCAGCCACGAATTTTGGGGGGAAAACACCGGGGAGCTGTTTTTT
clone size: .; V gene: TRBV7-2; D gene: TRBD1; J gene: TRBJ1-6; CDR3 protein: CASSLFRGHSPLHF; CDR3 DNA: TGTGCCAGCAGCTTATTCAGGGGGCATTCACCCCTCCACTTT
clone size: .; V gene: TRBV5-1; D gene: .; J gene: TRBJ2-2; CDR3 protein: CATSVVLDTGELFF; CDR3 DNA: TGCGCCACCAGTGTAGTTCTCGACACCGGGGAGCTGTTTTTT
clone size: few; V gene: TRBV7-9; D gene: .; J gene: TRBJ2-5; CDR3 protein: CSSSAERTAQETQYF; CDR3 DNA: TGTTCCAGCAGCGCAGAAAGGACTGCCCAAGAGACCCAGTACTTC
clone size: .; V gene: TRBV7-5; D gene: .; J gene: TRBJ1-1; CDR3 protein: CARSLHQADTEAFF; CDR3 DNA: TGTGCCAGAAGCTTACACCAGGCAGACACTGAAGCTTTCTTT
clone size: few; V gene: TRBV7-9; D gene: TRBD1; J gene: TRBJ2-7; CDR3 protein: CSSSRTGFEQYF; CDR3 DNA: TGTTCCAGCAGCAGGACAGGGTTCGAGCAGTACTTC